One sample yielded the 22 T cell receptor beta chains listed below, sequenced in a study of shared clonotypes between healthy human individuals. Naive CD8 cells, CD45RO-negative and positively selected for CCR7, excluded terminally differentiated effector memory CD45RA+ cells. Sequenced by immunoSEQ multiplex PCR; TCRdb stores in-frame clones only, minus some. In the table there are about 580,000 clones, roughly 98% of which are singletons. Specimen: naive CD8+ T cells sorted from blood. Receptors were obtained from a man aged 30 to 45 in good health.

The V gene is TRBV7-9, the J gene TRBJ1-4; 10 bases agree with TRBD1. Germline V gene lookup returns CDR1 SEHNR and CDR2 FQNEAQ (reference sequence). The junction had 3 bases not matched to a gene; V was cut back by 5 bases and J by 6 bases. The CDR3 totals 14 residues. DNA for the CDR3: TGTGCCAGCAGCCTGACAGGGGGCGATGAAAAACTGTTTTTT. It codes for CASSLTGGDEKLFF.

V gene TRBV4-1 combines with J gene TRBJ2-1; TRBD1 agrees at 7 bases. This CDR3 spans 16 amino acids. Germline trimming cut 5 bases from V and 0 bases from J; bases unmatched to any gene: 7. CDR1 MGHRA and CDR2 YSYEKL come from the germline V gene. In DNA, the CDR3 is TGCGCCAGCAGCTACCACAGGGGATCCTCCTACAATGAGCAGTTCTTC. Translated, it gives CASSYHRGSSYNEQFF.

CDR3 nucleotides: TGTGCCAGTGCGCTACAGGGGATGAACACTGAAGCTTTCTTT. Protein sequence: CASALQGMNTEAFF. The chain links TRBV19 to TRBJ1-1; the match to TRBD1 covers 7 bases. V dropped 8 bases and J dropped 0; count of bases not matched to a gene: 6. Germline V gene data show CDR1 as LNHDA and CDR2 as SQIVND (reference sequence). The CDR3 runs 14 residues. Complete variable domain (other parts from reference TRBV19 and TRBJ1-1): DGGITQSPKYLFRKEGQNVTLSCEQNLNHDAMYWYRQDPGQGLRLIYYSQIVNDFQKGDIAEGYSVSREKKESFPLTVTSAQKNPTAFYLCASALQGMNTEAFFGQGTRLTVV.

This clone was observed a single time. This sequence joins TRBV27 and TRBJ2-3, with 11 bases lining up with TRBD2. CDR1 and CDR2 (germline): MNHEY, SMNVEV (reference sequence). The J segment lost 2 bases and the V segment lost 5 bases, leaving 9 bases of the junction unmatched. The CDR3 loop spans 17 amino acids. The CDR3 sequence: CASSPTSGSYVTDTQYF. Here the CDR3 DNA reads TGTGCCAGCAGTCCCACTAGCGGGAGCTACGTCACAGATACGCAGTATTTT.

The chain carries TRBV18 and TRBJ2-6; no clear D gene. V was shortened by 2 bases and J by 0 bases, with 14 bases between the two germline ends. Germline V gives CDR1 KGHSH, CDR2 LQKENI. The CDR3 totals 18 residues. The CDR3 region has the DNA TGTGCCAGCTCACCAGCCATTGGACGGAGCTCTGGGGCCAACGTCCTGACTTTC. Its protein is CASSPAIGRSSGANVLTF.

V and J are TRBV6-1 and TRBJ2-7, with 9 positions matching TRBD1. The CDR3 extends over 15 amino acids. Germline V CDR1 and CDR2: MNHNS, SASEGT. Germline trimming cut 4 bases from V and 6 bases from J; bases unmatched to any gene: 10. CDR3 in DNA: TGTGCCAGCAGTGGGCCCGGGACAGGGAGTCGCGAGCAGTACTTC. Its translation: CASSGPGTGSREQYF.

This chain links TRBV28 with TRBJ2-1; D not certain. The CDR3 is made up of 15 amino acids. With 6 bases removed from V and 4 bases from J, the gap between germline ends came to 16 bases. Germline CDR1 reads MDHEN; CDR2 reads SYDVKM. CDR3 sequence (DNA): TGTGCCAGCAGGCCCGGGCACCGACTTTACAATGAGCAGTTCTTC. It specifies CASRPGHRLYNEQFF.

This clone came up once. The chain couples TRBV5-1 to TRBJ2-7, with D possibly TRBD1 on 6 matching bases. Germline loops: CDR1 SGHRS, CDR2 YFSETQ. This CDR3 is 20 amino acids long. Trimming pared 4 bases from V and 3 bases from J, leaving 32 bases between. As DNA, the CDR3 is TGCGCCAGCAGCGCATCTAACCGGGACATAGAAGGATACGCTCTCTACGAGCAGTACTTC. Translating gives CASSASNRDIEGYALYEQYF.

This sequence joins TRBV5-4 and TRBJ2-7; D is ambiguous. Germline values: CDR1 SGHNT, CDR2 YYREEE (reference sequence). Trimming left V 4 bases short and J 2 bases short, with 13 bases between. The CDR3 runs to 14 residues. CDR3 in DNA: TGTGCCAGCAGCGCGTTGGACGCTCCCTACGAGCAGTACTTC. It codes for CASSALDAPYEQYF.

The gene calls are TRBV5-1 and TRBJ2-7; no reliable D call. The ends were cut back, 3 bases at V and 2 bases at J, with 9 bases in the middle. This CDR3 comprises 13 residues. Per germline, CDR1 SGHRS and CDR2 YFSETQ. CDR3 nucleotides: TGCGCCAGCAGCTGGGAAGTAACCTACGAGCAGTACTTC. It yields the protein CASSWEVTYEQYF.

This clone was seen only once. Here the CDR3 reads CASSLHRGVGTDTQYF. CDR3 sequence (DNA): TGTGCCAGCAGCTTACACAGGGGAGTCGGCACAGATACGCAGTATTTT. V is TRBV7-2 and J is TRBJ2-3, with 7 bases fitting TRBD1. CDR1 SGHTA and CDR2 FQGNSA come from the germline V gene. Germline trimming cut 2 bases from V and 1 base from J; bases unmatched to any gene: 6. The CDR3 runs 16 residues.

The rearrangement links TRBV28 to TRBJ1-5; D is perhaps TRBD1 (5 bases). V lost 2 bases and J 6 bases, leaving 29 bases between the germline ends. CDR1 is MDHEN, CDR2 SYDVKM, per germline. The CDR3 has 20 residues. The CDR3 spells CASSLEGFRDGRELSQPQHF. For the CDR3, the DNA is TGTGCCAGCAGTTTAGAGGGATTCCGGGACGGCCGAGAGTTGAGTCAGCCCCAGCATTTT.

J is TRBJ1-2 and V is TRBV28; D may be TRBD1 (5 bases). Germline V gives CDR1 MDHEN, CDR2 SYDVKM. The length of the CDR3 is 15 residues. V lost 5 bases, J lost 4 bases, and 17 bases lay in between. CDR3 coding DNA: TGTGCCAGCAGTCCCACCGGGGCAGGGATCTATGGCTACACCTTC. It encodes CASSPTGAGIYGYTF.

This chain joins TRBV7-9 and TRBJ1-2; no firm D call. The CDR3 totals 14 residues. The germline CDR1 and CDR2 sequences are SEHNR and FQNEAQ (reference sequence). The V end was cut by 5 bases, the J end by 7 bases, with 17 bases between. The CDR3 DNA is TGTGCCAGCAGCCGCACCCCGGGAGGTTCTGGCTACACCTTC. This gives the protein CASSRTPGGSGYTF.

The chain joins TRBV6-1 to TRBJ1-5, with D maybe TRBD1 (6 bases). The CDR3 runs 13 residues. CDR1 and CDR2 (germline): MNHNS, SASEGT. The V end was cut by 8 bases, the J end by 6 bases, with 14 bases between. The DNA of the CDR3 is TGTGCCAGCGGCACAGGGTCGGGTCAGCCCCAGCATTTT. This sequence encodes CASGTGSGQPQHF.

The chain recombines TRBV4-1 with TRBJ1-3; D ambiguous. V was cut by 0 bases and J by 4 bases, with 13 bases left in between. Per the germline V gene, CDR1 is MGHRA and CDR2 is YSYEKL. The length of the CDR3 is 16 residues. DNA for the CDR3: TGCGCCAGCAGCCAAGATAGTTCCCAGAGGGGAAACACCATATATTTT. This codes for CASSQDSSQRGNTIYF.

The genes are TRBV6-1 and TRBJ2-7; a weak D match, TRBD1 (5 bases). Trimming shortened V by 6 bases and J by 0 bases, and 9 bases separated the two germline ends. The CDR3 is 13 amino acids. CDR1 and CDR2 (germline): MNHNS, SASEGT. CDR3 loop: CASRQVNSYEQYF. The CDR3 DNA sequence: TGTGCCAGCAGACAGGTAAACTCCTACGAGCAGTACTTC.

The gene calls are TRBV13 and TRBJ2-1; TRBD1 matches 8 bases. Germline lookup yields CDR1 PRHDT and CDR2 FYEKMQ (reference sequence). V trimming: 4 bases; J trimming: 4 bases; junction bases outside the gene matches: 15. This CDR3 region has 18 residues. In DNA form, the CDR3 reads TGTGCCAGCAGCTCCTACCGGATAACGGACAGGGTTTACAATGAGCAGTTCTTC. Its protein product is CASSSYRITDRVYNEQFF.

This clone appeared once. This rearrangement joins TRBV15 to TRBJ2-1, with 12 bases matching TRBD2. Germline V CDR1 and CDR2: LNHNV, YYDKDF (reference sequence). V lost 5 bases and J lost 8; bases outside the gene matches: 7. The CDR3 sequence is 15 residues long. CDR3 in DNA: TGTGCCACCAGCCGGACTAGCGGGATCGGGTATGAGCAGTTCTTC. Protein product: CATSRTSGIGYEQFF.

CDR3 residues: CATGTLAYNEQFF. The CDR3 nucleotides read TGTGCCACCGGGACATTGGCCTACAATGAGCAGTTCTTC. The chain uses TRBV2 and TRBJ2-1; D might be TRBD1 (6 bases). V dropped 10 bases and J dropped 2 bases, with 12 bases sitting between them. This CDR3 is 13 amino acids long. Per the germline V gene, CDR1 is SNHLY and CDR2 is FYNNEI.

The gene calls are TRBV9 and TRBJ2-2, with D tentatively TRBD1 (5 bases). Germline loops: CDR1 SGDLS, CDR2 YYNGEE. This CDR3 is 17 amino acids long. The germline V and J ends were trimmed by 3 bases and 4 bases, with 19 bases remaining between them. In DNA, the CDR3 is TGTGCCAGCAGCGGGGGCACGACAACACGAGTCACCGGGGAGCTGTTTTTT. As protein: CASSGGTTTRVTGELFF.

V gene TRBV7-9 combines with J gene TRBJ1-4; 9 bases align to TRBD1. Germline CDR1 reads SEHNR; CDR2 reads FQNEAQ (reference sequence). The CDR3 runs to 14 residues. Trimming at V came to 5 bases and at J to 7 bases, leaving 5 bases not matched to a gene. The chain's CDR3 is CASSATGGGEKLFF. Here the CDR3 DNA reads TGTGCCAGCAGCGCGACAGGGGGAGGTGAAAAACTGTTTTTT.